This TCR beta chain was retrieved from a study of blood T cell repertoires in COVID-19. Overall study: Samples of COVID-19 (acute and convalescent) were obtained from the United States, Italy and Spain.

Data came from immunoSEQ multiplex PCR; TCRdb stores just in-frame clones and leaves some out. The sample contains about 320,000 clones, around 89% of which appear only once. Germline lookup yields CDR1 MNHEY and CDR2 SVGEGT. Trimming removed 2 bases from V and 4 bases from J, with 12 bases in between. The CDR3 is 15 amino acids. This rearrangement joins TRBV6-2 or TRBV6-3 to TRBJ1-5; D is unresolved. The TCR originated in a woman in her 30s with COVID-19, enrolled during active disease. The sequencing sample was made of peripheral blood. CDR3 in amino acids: CASSYRRDFNQPQHF. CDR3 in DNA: TGTGCCAGCAGTTACCGGAGGGATTTTAATCAGCCCCAGCATTTT.